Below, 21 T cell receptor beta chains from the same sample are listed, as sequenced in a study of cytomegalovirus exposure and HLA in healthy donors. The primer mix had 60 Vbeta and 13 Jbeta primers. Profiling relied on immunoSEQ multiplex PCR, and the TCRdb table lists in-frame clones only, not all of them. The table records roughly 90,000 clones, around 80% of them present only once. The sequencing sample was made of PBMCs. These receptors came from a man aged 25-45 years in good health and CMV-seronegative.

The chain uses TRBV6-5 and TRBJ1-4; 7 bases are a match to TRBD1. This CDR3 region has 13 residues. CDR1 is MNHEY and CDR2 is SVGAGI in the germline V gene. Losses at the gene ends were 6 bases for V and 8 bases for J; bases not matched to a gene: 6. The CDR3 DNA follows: TGTGCCAGCAGCCGGAAACAGGGGGAAAAACTGTTTTTT. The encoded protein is CASSRKQGEKLFF.

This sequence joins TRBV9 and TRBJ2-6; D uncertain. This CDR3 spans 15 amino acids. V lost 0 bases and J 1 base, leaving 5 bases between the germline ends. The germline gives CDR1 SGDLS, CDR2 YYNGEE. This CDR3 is CASSVDISGANVLTF. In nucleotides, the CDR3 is TGTGCCAGCAGCGTAGATATTTCTGGGGCCAACGTCCTGACTTTC.

The CDR3 nucleotides read TGTGCCAGCAGCTTACGGGGATTGAACACTGAAGCTTTCTTT. This sequence encodes CASSLRGLNTEAFF. This rearrangement joins TRBV11-2 to TRBJ1-1, with D uncertain. The CDR3 totals 14 residues. Germline CDR1 SGHAT, CDR2 FQNNGV. V was shortened by 2 bases and J by 0 bases, with 7 bases between the two germline ends. Full variable domain (missing parts from reference TRBV11-2 and TRBJ1-1): EAGVAQSPRYKIIEKRQSVAFWCNPISGHATLYWYQQILGQGPKLLIQFQNNGVVDDSQLPKDRFSAERLKGVDSTLKIQPAKLEDSAVYLCASSLRGLNTEAFFGQGTRLTVV.

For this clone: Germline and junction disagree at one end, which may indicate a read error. The CDR3 spells CATSDRTNYGYTF. The CDR3 DNA is TGTGCCACCTCAGACAGGACTAACTATGGCTACACCTTC. The chain couples TRBV18 to TRBJ1-2; TRBD1 is a possible D gene (6 bases). Germline CDR1 is KGHSH and CDR2 is LQKENI. The CDR3 is 13 amino acids.

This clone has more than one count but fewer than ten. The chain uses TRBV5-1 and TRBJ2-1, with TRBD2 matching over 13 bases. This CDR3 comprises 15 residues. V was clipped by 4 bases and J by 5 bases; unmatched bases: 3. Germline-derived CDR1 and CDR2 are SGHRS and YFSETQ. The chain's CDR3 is CASSPGTSGDNEQFF. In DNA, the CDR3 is TGCGCCAGCAGCCCAGGGACTAGCGGGGACAATGAGCAGTTCTTC.

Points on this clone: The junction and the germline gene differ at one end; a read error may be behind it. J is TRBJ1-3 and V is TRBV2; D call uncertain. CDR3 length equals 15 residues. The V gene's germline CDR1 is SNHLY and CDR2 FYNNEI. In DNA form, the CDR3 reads TGTGCCAGCAGATCCGGGTCGACCTCTGGGAACACCATATATTTT. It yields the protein CASRSGSTSGNTIYF.

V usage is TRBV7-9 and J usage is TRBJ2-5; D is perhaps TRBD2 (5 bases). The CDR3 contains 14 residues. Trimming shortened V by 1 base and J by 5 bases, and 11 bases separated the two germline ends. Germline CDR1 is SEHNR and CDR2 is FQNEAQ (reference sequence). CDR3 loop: CASSLVGGGETQYF. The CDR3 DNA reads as TGTGCCAGCAGCTTAGTGGGCGGCGGGGAGACCCAGTACTTC.

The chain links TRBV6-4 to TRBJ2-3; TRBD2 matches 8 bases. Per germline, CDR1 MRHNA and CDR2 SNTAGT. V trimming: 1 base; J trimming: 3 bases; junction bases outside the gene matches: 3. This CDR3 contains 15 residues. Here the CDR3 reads CASSDLAGRTDTQYF. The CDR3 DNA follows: TGTGCCAGCAGTGACTTAGCGGGGAGGACAGATACGCAGTATTTT.

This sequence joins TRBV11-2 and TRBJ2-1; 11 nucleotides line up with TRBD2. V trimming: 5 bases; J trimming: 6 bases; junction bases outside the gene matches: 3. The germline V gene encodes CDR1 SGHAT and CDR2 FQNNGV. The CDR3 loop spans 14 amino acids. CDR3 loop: CASSKGLAGNEQFF. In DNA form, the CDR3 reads TGTGCCAGCAGCAAAGGACTAGCGGGCAATGAGCAGTTCTTC.

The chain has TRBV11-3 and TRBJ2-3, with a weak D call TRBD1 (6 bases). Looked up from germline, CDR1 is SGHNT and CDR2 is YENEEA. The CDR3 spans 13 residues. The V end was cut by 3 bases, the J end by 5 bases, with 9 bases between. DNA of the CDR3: TGTGCCAGCAGCTTTTGGACAGAAGATACGCAGTATTTT. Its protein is CASSFWTEDTQYF.

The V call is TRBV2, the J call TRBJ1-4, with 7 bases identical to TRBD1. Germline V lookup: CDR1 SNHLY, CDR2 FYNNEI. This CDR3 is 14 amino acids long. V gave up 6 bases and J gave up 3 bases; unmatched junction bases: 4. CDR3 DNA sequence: TGTGCCAGCAGGACAGGGTCATCTAATGAAAAACTGTTTTTT. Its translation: CASRTGSSNEKLFF.

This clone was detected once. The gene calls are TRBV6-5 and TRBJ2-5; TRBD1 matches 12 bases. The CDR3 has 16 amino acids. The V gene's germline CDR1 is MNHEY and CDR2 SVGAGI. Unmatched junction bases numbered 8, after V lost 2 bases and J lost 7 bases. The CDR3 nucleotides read TGTGCCAGCAGTTACGACCCGGGACAGGGGGCAGGGACCCAGTACTTC. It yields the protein CASSYDPGQGAGTQYF.

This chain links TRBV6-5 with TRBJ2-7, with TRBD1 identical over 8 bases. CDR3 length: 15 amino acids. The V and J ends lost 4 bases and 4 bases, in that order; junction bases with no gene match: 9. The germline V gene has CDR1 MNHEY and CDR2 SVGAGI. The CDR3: CASSSPGQGSYEQYF. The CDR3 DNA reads TGTGCCAGCAGTTCACCTGGACAGGGCAGTTACGAGCAGTACTTC.

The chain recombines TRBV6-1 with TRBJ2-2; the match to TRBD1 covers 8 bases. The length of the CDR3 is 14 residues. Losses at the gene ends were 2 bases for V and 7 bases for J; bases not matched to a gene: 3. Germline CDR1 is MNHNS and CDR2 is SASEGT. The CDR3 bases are TGTGCCAGCAGTGAACAGGGGGCCATCGGGGAGCTGTTTTTT. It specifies CASSEQGAIGELFF.

The CDR3 bases are TGTGCCAGCAGCGTGACAGGGAGGTATGAAAAACTGTTTTTT. Translating it yields CASSVTGRYEKLFF. This chain links TRBV5-6 with TRBJ1-4; 7 positions match TRBD1. CDR1 and CDR2 (germline): SGHDT, YYEEEE. The V segment lost 4 bases and the J segment 6 bases; nucleotides outside the gene matches: 6. The CDR3 is 14 amino acids.

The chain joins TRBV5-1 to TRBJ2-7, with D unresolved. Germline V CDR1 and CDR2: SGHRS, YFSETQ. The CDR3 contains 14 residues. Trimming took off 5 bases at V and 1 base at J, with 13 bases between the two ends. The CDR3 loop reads CASRIDAGSYEQYF. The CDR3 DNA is TGCGCCAGCAGAATCGATGCCGGGTCCTACGAGCAGTACTTC.

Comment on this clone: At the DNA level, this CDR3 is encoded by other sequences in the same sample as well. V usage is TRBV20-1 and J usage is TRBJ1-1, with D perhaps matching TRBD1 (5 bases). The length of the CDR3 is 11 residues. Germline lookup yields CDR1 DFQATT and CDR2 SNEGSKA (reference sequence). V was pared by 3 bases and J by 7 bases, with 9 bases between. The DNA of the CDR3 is TGCAGTGCTAGGTTCCAGGGTGAAGCTTTCTTT. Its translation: CSARFQGEAFF.

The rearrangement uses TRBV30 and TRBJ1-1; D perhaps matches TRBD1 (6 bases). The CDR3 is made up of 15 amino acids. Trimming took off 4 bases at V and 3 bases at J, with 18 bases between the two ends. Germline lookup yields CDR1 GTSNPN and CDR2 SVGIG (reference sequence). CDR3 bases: TGTGCCTGGAAAATTACCGGGACACTATACACTGAAGCTTTCTTT. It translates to CAWKITGTLYTEAFF.

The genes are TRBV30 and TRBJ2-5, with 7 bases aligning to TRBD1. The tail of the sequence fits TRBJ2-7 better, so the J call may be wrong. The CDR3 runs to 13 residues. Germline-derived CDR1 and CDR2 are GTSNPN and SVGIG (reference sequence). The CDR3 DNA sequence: TGTGCCTGGAGCCGGGACAGCACCTACGAGCAGTACTTC. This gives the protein CAWSRDSTYEQYF.

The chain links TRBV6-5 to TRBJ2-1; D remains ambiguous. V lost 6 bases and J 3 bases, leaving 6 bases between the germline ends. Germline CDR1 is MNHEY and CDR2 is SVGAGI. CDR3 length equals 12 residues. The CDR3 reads CASRNGYNEQFF. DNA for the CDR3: TGTGCCAGCAGAAACGGCTACAATGAGCAGTTCTTC.

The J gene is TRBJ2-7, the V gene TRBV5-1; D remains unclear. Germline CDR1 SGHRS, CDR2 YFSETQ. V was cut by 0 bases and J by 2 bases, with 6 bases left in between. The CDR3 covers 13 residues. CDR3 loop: CASSLGGTYEQYF. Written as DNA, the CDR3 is TGCGCCAGCAGCTTGGGCGGTACCTACGAGCAGTACTTC.